The 4 T cell receptor beta chains below all came from one sample that was sequenced in a study of T cell changes during pregnancy in multiple sclerosis. Method: immunoSEQ multiplex PCR; TCRdb's copy keeps in-frame clones and lacks some. This table has around 57,000 clones, 92% appearing once. Source: CD4+ T cells from peripheral blood mononuclear cells, taken in the third trimester of pregnancy. These receptors came from a female donor with multiple sclerosis, enrolled in a pregnancy study.

V usage is TRBV14 and J usage is TRBJ2-3, with a possible D match to TRBD1 (7 bases). Germline V gene sequence: CDR1 SGHDN, CDR2 FVKESK. This CDR3 has 15 amino acids. V dropped 4 bases and J dropped 6 bases, with 17 bases sitting between them. The CDR3 DNA sequence: TGTGCCAGCAGCCCCCCAGGGGGGACCTGGGATACGCAGTATTTT. Amino acid sequence: CASSPPGGTWDTQYF.

This chain connects TRBV28 to TRBJ1-5, with D perhaps matching TRBD1 (6 bases). Germline V gives CDR1 MDHEN, CDR2 SYDVKM. Trimming took 5 bases from V and 2 from J, leaving 13 bases between them. The CDR3 is 15 residues long. DNA of the CDR3: TGTGCCAGCAGTCTGACAGGTATGGGCAATCAGCCCCAGCATTTT. Protein product: CASSLTGMGNQPQHF.

The chain links TRBV5-5 to TRBJ1-1, with D hard to call. V lost 0 bases, J lost 0 bases, and 6 bases lay in between. The CDR3 runs 14 residues. Per germline, CDR1 SGHKS and CDR2 YYEKEE (reference sequence). The CDR3 is CASSLVSMNTEAFF. CDR3 sequence (DNA): TGTGCCAGCAGCTTGGTGTCAATGAACACTGAAGCTTTCTTT.

V is TRBV7-7 and J is TRBJ2-2; weak D call: TRBD1 (6 bases). V was shortened by 1 base and J by 6 bases, with 12 bases between the two germline ends. There are 15 residues in the CDR3. Germline loops: CDR1 SSHAT, CDR2 FNYEAQ (reference sequence). CDR3 sequence: CASSLGPGVAGELFF. The CDR3 DNA sequence: TGTGCCAGCAGCTTAGGACCAGGGGTCGCCGGGGAGCTGTTTTTT.